Below are 31 T cell receptor beta chains sequenced from a single sample in a study of Ad26.COV2.S vaccination and SARS-CoV-2 variants. TCRdb keeps only in-frame clones here, not all; method: immunoSEQ multiplex PCR. The repertoire has 200,000 to 300,000 clones, roughly 90% of them found once; the top ten carry approximately 11%. Regarding treatment: some 20 received Ad26.COV2.S at low or high dose, single or two shots; about 5 received placebo; per-sample allocation not given. Each sample was drawn 63 days after the first injection (of vaccine or placebo). The sample in question was peripheral blood, obtained in a trial of Ad26.COV2.S vaccine versus placebo. Receptor source: a person aged 18-60 years who received the Ad26.COV2.S COVID-19 vaccine or a placebo.

This sequence joins TRBV2 and TRBJ2-7; 12 bases align to TRBD2. This CDR3 contains 16 residues. The ends lost 0 bases at V and 6 bases at J; junction bases unmatched: 6. The V gene's germline CDR1 is SNHLY and CDR2 FYNNEI. The chain's CDR3 is CASSEALAGGRIEQYF. In DNA form, the CDR3 reads TGTGCCAGCAGTGAAGCGCTAGCGGGGGGGCGGATCGAGCAGTACTTC.

This clone was observed a few times. V is TRBV10-1 and J is TRBJ1-4, with a weak D call TRBD1 (6 bases). Trimming pared 3 bases from V and 8 bases from J, leaving 13 bases between. Per the germline V gene, CDR1 is WNHNN and CDR2 is SYGVQD (reference sequence). This CDR3 region has 14 residues. This CDR3 is CASSEGGLGEKLFF. CDR3 DNA: TGCGCCAGCAGTGAAGGGGGATTGGGAGAAAAACTGTTTTTT.

This chain connects TRBV29-1 to TRBJ1-2; no clear D. This CDR3 region has 13 residues. Looked up from germline, CDR1 is SQVTM and CDR2 is ANQGSEA. Trimming left V 0 bases short and J 2 bases short, with 7 bases between. The CDR3 bases are TGCAGCGTTGAAGATCCGGGGAACTATGGCTACACCTTC. Translated, it gives CSVEDPGNYGYTF.

The gene calls are TRBV4-1 and TRBJ1-4, with TRBD1 identical over 7 bases. The CDR3 covers 13 residues. Germline CDR1 and CDR2: MGHRA and YSYEKL. The junction had 3 bases not matched to a gene; V was cut back by 6 bases and J by 5 bases. The CDR3 protein is CASRQGGNEKLFF. The CDR3 DNA reads TGCGCCAGCAGGCAGGGGGGGAATGAAAAACTGTTTTTT.

J is TRBJ1-6 and V is TRBV9, with D unresolved. CDR1 is SGDLS, CDR2 YYNGEE, per germline. The CDR3 is made up of 13 amino acids. The V gene lost 4 bases and the J gene lost 7 bases, with 9 bases spanning the gap. The DNA of the CDR3 is TGTGCCAGCAGCTCTGGGGAGAATTCACCCCTCCACTTT. This sequence encodes CASSSGENSPLHF.

The chain has TRBV4-3 and TRBJ2-2, with D tentatively TRBD1 (6 bases). Germline CDR1 is LGHNA and CDR2 is YSLEER. The CDR3 covers 15 residues. V dropped 4 bases and J dropped 5 bases, with 14 bases sitting between them. The CDR3 sequence is CASSRTGLLTGELFF. DNA for the CDR3: TGCGCCAGCAGCCGCACAGGGCTGTTAACCGGGGAGCTGTTTTTT.

The genes are TRBV28 and TRBJ2-3, with D unresolved. Per the germline V gene, CDR1 is MDHEN and CDR2 is SYDVKM. Deletions cut 6 bases from V and 0 bases from J, with 7 bases between. The CDR3 length is 13 residues. The CDR3 here is CASSRPSTDTQYF. CDR3 in DNA: TGTGCCAGCAGCCGCCCTAGCACAGATACGCAGTATTTT.

The genes are TRBV9 and TRBJ1-6, with no clear D. The CDR3 sequence is 15 residues long. V lost 0 bases and J lost 7, with 11 bases in between. The V gene's germline CDR1 is SGDLS and CDR2 YYNGEE. This chain's CDR3 is CASSVDGAPNSPLHF. The DNA of the CDR3 is TGTGCCAGCAGCGTAGACGGAGCCCCCAATTCACCCCTCCACTTT.

CDR3 sequence: CASSWPGLNQPQHF. The CDR3 region has the DNA TGTGCCAGCTCATGGCCCGGCTTAAATCAGCCCCAGCATTTT. This chain uses TRBV5-5 with TRBJ1-5, with unresolved D. Germline V gives CDR1 SGHKS, CDR2 YYEKEE (reference sequence). V was trimmed by 7 bases and J by 4 bases, leaving 15 bases between them. The CDR3 spans 14 residues.

The V gene is TRBV6-5, the J gene TRBJ1-2; 7 bases are shared with TRBD1. The CDR3 length is 14 residues. Germline lookup yields CDR1 MNHEY and CDR2 SVGAGI. The V gene end was trimmed by 2 bases and the J gene end by 5 bases; junction bases not matched to a gene: 5. The CDR3 DNA reads as TGTGCCAGCAGTTACCGAGGGGGCGGTTATGGCTACACCTTC. The encoded protein is CASSYRGGGYGYTF.

V gene TRBV7-3 combines with J gene TRBJ2-1; D may be TRBD1 or TRBD2 (5 bases each). V shed 3 bases and J shed 0 bases, with 9 bases lying between them. This CDR3 has 15 amino acids. CDR1 and CDR2 from the germline V gene are SGHTA and FQGTGA. CDR3 nucleotides: TGTGCCAGCAGCTTCAGGGAGAGCTCCTACAATGAGCAGTTCTTC. It is translated as CASSFRESSYNEQFF.

The J gene is TRBJ2-7, the V gene TRBV4-3, with 7 bases aligning to TRBD2. The junction had 1 base not matched to a gene; V was cut back by 1 base and J by 4 bases. The CDR3 runs 13 residues. CDR1 is LGHNA and CDR2 is YSLEER in the germline V gene. The CDR3 sequence is CASSQGGGYEQYF. In DNA, the CDR3 is TGCGCCAGCAGCCAAGGGGGGGGTTACGAGCAGTACTTC.

V is TRBV18 and J is TRBJ2-2, with 7 bases identical to TRBD1. Trimming cost V 4 bases and J 1 base; bases outside gene matches: 3. Per the germline V gene, CDR1 is KGHSH and CDR2 is LQKENI. The CDR3 covers 15 residues. CDR3 sequence (DNA): TGTGCCAGCTCACGTGGGACAGAGAACACCGGGGAGCTGTTTTTT. Its protein product is CASSRGTENTGELFF.

This rearrangement joins TRBV7-9 to TRBJ2-7; D is possibly TRBD1 (5 bases). CDR1 and CDR2 (germline): SEHNR, FQNEAQ (reference sequence). The V end lost 2 bases, the J end lost 4 bases, and 9 bases lay between the germline ends. CDR3 length: 13 residues. This chain's CDR3 is CASSLFKGYEQYF. The CDR3 coding sequence is TGTGCCAGCAGCTTATTCAAGGGGTACGAGCAGTACTTC.

J is TRBJ1-1 and V is TRBV13; D remains unclear. This CDR3 contains 14 residues. Germline V lookup: CDR1 PRHDT, CDR2 FYEKMQ (reference sequence). With 5 bases removed from V and 2 bases from J, the gap between germline ends came to 12 bases. CDR3 protein: CASSREGGNTEAFF. Here the CDR3 DNA reads TGTGCCAGCAGCCGAGAGGGAGGCAACACTGAAGCTTTCTTT.

V gene TRBV29-1 combines with J gene TRBJ2-1; the D is unclear. CDR1 and CDR2 from the germline V gene are SQVTM and ANQGSEA. The CDR3 extends over 12 amino acids. V was cut by 4 bases and J by 4 bases, with 8 bases left in between. CDR3 nucleotides: TGCAGCGTTGGAGTCCTTTACAATGAGCAGTTCTTC. It is translated as CSVGVLYNEQFF.

This clone has only a few counts. The gene calls are TRBV6-1 and TRBJ1-2; 11 nucleotides agree with TRBD1. The CDR3 extends over 20 amino acids. V shed 4 bases and J 2 bases; nucleotides not matched to a gene: 18. Germline V gives CDR1 MNHNS, CDR2 SASEGT. The CDR3 protein is CASSGAFIGQGATANYGYTF. In nucleotides, the CDR3 is TGTGCCAGCAGTGGTGCTTTTATAGGACAGGGGGCAACTGCGAACTATGGCTACACCTTC.

The V and J genes are TRBV18 and TRBJ2-1, with a tentative D call TRBD2 (5 bases). The CDR3 has 14 amino acids. Per germline, CDR1 KGHSH and CDR2 LQKENI. V was clipped by 2 bases and J by 7 bases, with 12 bases between them. CDR3 in amino acids: CASSPEAGTNEQFF. Here the CDR3 DNA reads TGTGCCAGCTCACCAGAGGCGGGTACGAATGAGCAGTTCTTC.

The V and J genes are TRBV7-2 and TRBJ2-7, with 9 nucleotides matching TRBD2. Trimming cost V 1 base and J 4 bases; bases outside gene matches: 5. The V gene's germline CDR1 is SGHTA and CDR2 FQGNSA. The CDR3 consists of 15 residues. CDR3 amino acids: CASSLEASGIYEQYF. The CDR3 nucleotides read TGTGCCAGCAGCTTAGAGGCTAGCGGGATTTACGAGCAGTACTTC.

The genes are TRBV7-9 and TRBJ2-7, with D maybe TRBD2 (5 bases). The germline gives CDR1 SEHNR, CDR2 FQNEAQ (reference sequence). V lost 5 bases and J lost 6, with 20 bases in between. CDR3 length: 15 amino acids. CDR3 nucleotide sequence: TGTGCCAGCAGCCTTCCCGGGGTAGGGCCTGGCGAGCAGTACTTC. Translated, it gives CASSLPGVGPGEQYF.

CDR3 residues: CASSLGLAGGPAGEQYF. The CDR3 DNA reads TGCGCCAGCAGCTTGGGGCTAGCGGGAGGGCCGGCAGGGGAGCAGTACTTC. The chain joins TRBV5-1 to TRBJ2-7, with TRBD2 matching over 12 bases. V lost 0 bases and J lost 7; bases outside the gene matches: 11. The CDR3 is 17 residues long. The germline gives CDR1 SGHRS, CDR2 YFSETQ.

The J gene is TRBJ2-7, the V gene TRBV19, with 10 positions matching TRBD2. The V gene end was trimmed by 9 bases and the J gene end by 6 bases; junction bases not matched to a gene: 8. Germline CDR1 is LNHDA and CDR2 is SQIVND (reference sequence). The CDR3 has 13 amino acids. The CDR3 reads CASSAGLASEQYF. The CDR3 region has the DNA TGTGCCAGCAGCGCGGGACTAGCGAGCGAGCAGTACTTC. Variable domain in full (rest from reference TRBV19 and TRBJ2-7): DGGITQSPKYLFRKEGQNVTLSCEQNLNHDAMYWYRQDPGQGLRLIYYSQIVNDFQKGDIAEGYSVSREKKESFPLTVTSAQKNPTAFYLCASSAGLASEQYFGPGTRLTVT.

The table lists this clone with a count of one. The chain is built from TRBV19 and TRBJ2-2; D possibly corresponds to TRBD1 (6 bases). Germline CDR1 LNHDA, CDR2 SQIVND (reference sequence). The ends were cut back, 6 bases at V and 0 bases at J, with 11 bases in the middle. This CDR3 region has 15 residues. CDR3 sequence: CASSPGHSNTGELFF. The DNA for the CDR3 is TGTGCCAGTAGCCCGGGACACTCGAACACCGGGGAGCTGTTTTTT.

This clone has a handful of counts. The junction does not match germline at one end; this may be a read error. The rearrangement uses TRBV28 and TRBJ2-7, with 11 bases matching TRBD2. The germline V gene has CDR1 MDHEN and CDR2 SYDVKM. This CDR3 region has 13 residues. The CDR3 spells CATRLAGTYAQYF. The CDR3 coding sequence is TGTGCCACTCGACTAGCGGGGACCTACGCGCAGTACTTC.

The rearrangement uses TRBV28 and TRBJ1-3, with unresolved D. The CDR3 consists of 13 residues. Germline CDR1 is MDHEN and CDR2 is SYDVKM. Between the trimmed V and J ends, which lost 4 bases and 2 bases, there was a span of 6 bases. CDR3 protein: CASSSSTGNTIYF. CDR3 in DNA: TGTGCCAGCAGTTCGAGCACTGGAAACACCATATATTTT.

The chain uses TRBV30 and TRBJ1-2; D is perhaps TRBD1 (5 bases). Between the trimmed V and J ends, which lost 7 bases and 2 bases, there was a span of 14 bases. CDR3 length equals 13 residues. Looked up from germline, CDR1 is GTSNPN and CDR2 is SVGIG (reference sequence). Here the CDR3 reads CASHTGRNYGYTF. As DNA, the CDR3 is TGTGCCTCCCATACAGGAAGGAACTATGGCTACACCTTC.

This chain links TRBV20-1 with TRBJ2-7; a weak D match, TRBD1 (5 bases). The CDR3 covers 13 residues. Trimming pared 8 bases from V and 2 bases from J, leaving 16 bases between. Germline values: CDR1 DFQATT, CDR2 SNEGSKA (reference sequence). The CDR3 loop is CSPRAGSAYEQYF. CDR3 in DNA: TGCAGTCCTCGTGCAGGGTCGGCCTACGAGCAGTACTTC.

This chain links TRBV27 with TRBJ2-7, with a tentative D call TRBD1 (5 bases). Germline V gene sequence: CDR1 MNHEY, CDR2 SMNVEV (reference sequence). CDR3 length: 14 residues. V was pared by 2 bases and J by 5 bases, with 13 bases between. This chain's CDR3 is CASSLLTGLHEQYF. CDR3 bases: TGTGCCAGCAGTTTACTAACAGGCCTTCACGAGCAGTACTTC.

About this clone itself: The junction does not match germline at one end; this may be a read error. Other DNA sequences within the sample encode an identical CDR3. V usage is TRBV7-8 and J usage is TRBJ2-7; D uncertain. Germline V gene lookup returns CDR1 SGHVS and CDR2 FQNEAQ. The CDR3 runs 14 residues. The CDR3 is CASSLEANSYEQYF. CDR3 coding DNA: TGTGCCAGCAGCTTAGAGGCCAACTCCTATGAGCAGTACTTC.

The CDR3 DNA follows: TGTGCCAGCAGCCAAGATCCGGTTTCCTATGGCTACACCTTC. As protein: CASSQDPVSYGYTF. This rearrangement joins TRBV3-1 (or the pseudogene TRBV3-2) to TRBJ1-2; D gene uncertain. V was clipped by 0 bases and J by 4 bases, with 9 bases between them. CDR1 is LGHDT, CDR2 YNNKEL, per germline (reference sequence). This CDR3 has 14 residues.

This chain connects TRBV7-6 to TRBJ2-2; TRBD2 agrees at 10 bases. With 5 bases clipped from V and 5 bases from J, the junction kept 5 bases outside the gene matches. CDR1 SGHVS and CDR2 FNYEAQ come from the germline V gene. This CDR3 has 15 residues. The CDR3 loop is CASSHSSGGTGELFF. DNA of the CDR3: TGTGCCAGCAGCCATAGTAGCGGGGGGACCGGGGAGCTGTTTTTT.